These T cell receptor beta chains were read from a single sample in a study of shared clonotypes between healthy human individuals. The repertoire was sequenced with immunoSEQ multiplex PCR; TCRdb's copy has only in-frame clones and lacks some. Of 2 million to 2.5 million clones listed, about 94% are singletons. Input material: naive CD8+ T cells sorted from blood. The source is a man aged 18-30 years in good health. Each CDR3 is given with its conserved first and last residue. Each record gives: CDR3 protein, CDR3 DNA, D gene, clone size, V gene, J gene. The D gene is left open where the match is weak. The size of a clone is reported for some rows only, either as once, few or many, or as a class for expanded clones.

CASSLFPDTSYEQYF	TGTGCCAGCAGCTTGTTTCCGGACACATCCTACGAGCAGTACTTC	-	-	TRBV5-5	TRBJ2-7
CASSWDTEQYF	TGTGCCAGCAGCTGGGACACCGAGCAGTACTTC	-	-	TRBV7-2	TRBJ2-7
CASSFRGGYEQYF	TGTGCCAGCAGCTTCCGAGGTGGCTACGAGCAGTACTTC	-	-	TRBV7-9	TRBJ2-7
CASSLSDLPYEQYF	TGTGCCAGCAGCCTGAGCGACCTCCCCTACGAGCAGTACTTC	-	once	TRBV5-5	TRBJ2-7
CASSTGTGGDTEAFF	TGTGCCAGCAGCACGGGGACAGGGGGCGACACTGAAGCTTTCTTT	TRBD1	-	TRBV11-3	TRBJ1-1
CATSRDPLAGDNEQFF	TGTGCCACCAGCAGAGATCCACTAGCGGGGGACAATGAGCAGTTCTTC	TRBD2	-	TRBV15	TRBJ2-1
CASSLSGGLAGGTVGQETQYF	TGTGCCAGCAGTTTATCGGGTGGGCTAGCGGGAGGTACTGTCGGACAAGAGACCCAGTACTTC	TRBD2	-	TRBV27	TRBJ2-5
CASSNGAFLYEQYF	TGTGCCAGCAGCAACGGGGCCTTTCTCTACGAGCAGTACTTC	-	-	TRBV21-1	TRBJ2-7
CASSLGTFEAFF	TGTGCCAGCAGCTTAGGGACGTTTGAAGCTTTCTTT	-	-	TRBV11-2	TRBJ1-1
CASSVTGGNSPLHF	TGTGCCAGCAGTGTTACAGGGGGCAATTCACCCCTCCACTTT	TRBD1	-	TRBV27	TRBJ1-6
CASSFGQTVNSPLHF	TGTGCCAGCAGTTTCGGACAGACCGTCAATTCACCCCTCCACTTT	-	-	TRBV6-5	TRBJ1-6
CASSAGLAGAGYQETQYF	TGTGCCAGCAGCGCCGGACTAGCGGGAGCCGGGTACCAAGAGACCCAGTACTTC	TRBD2	-	TRBV5-4	TRBJ2-5
CASSDSTSGTNYEQYF	TGTGCCAGCAGTGATTCGACTAGCGGGACGAACTACGAGCAGTACTTC	TRBD2	-	TRBV2	TRBJ2-7
CASSFRTGDTDTQYF	TGTGCCAGCAGTTTCCGGACAGGGGACACAGATACGCAGTATTTT	TRBD1	-	TRBV6-5	TRBJ2-3
CASSFGGYYNEQFF	TGTGCCAGCAGTTTCGGGGGGTACTACAATGAGCAGTTCTTC	TRBD2	-	TRBV27	TRBJ2-1
CASGSYSHGYTF	TGTGCCAGCGGATCTTATTCACATGGCTACACCTTC	-	-	TRBV14	TRBJ1-2
CASGPGGAYGYTF	TGTGCCAGCGGACCCGGGGGGGCCTATGGCTACACCTTC	-	-	TRBV27	TRBJ1-2
CASSGWGQTQYF	TGTGCCAGCAGCGGATGGGGGCAGACCCAGTACTTC	-	once	TRBV9	TRBJ2-5
CASSLEGPSNQPQHF	TGTGCCAGCAGTCTAGAGGGACCGAGCAATCAGCCCCAGCATTTT	-	once	TRBV27	TRBJ1-5
CASSTGGASQPQHF	TGTGCCAGCAGTACAGGGGGCGCGAGTCAGCCCCAGCATTTT	TRBD1	-	TRBV27	TRBJ1-5
CASSLDRVFSYGYTF	TGTGCCAGCAGCTTGGACAGGGTGTTCAGCTATGGCTACACCTTC	-	-	TRBV5-5	TRBJ1-2
CAISDGPRGQTEAFF	TGTGCCATCAGTGACGGGCCAAGGGGGCAAACTGAAGCTTTCTTT	TRBD1	once	TRBV10-3	TRBJ1-1
CASSFGQSNTDTQYF	TGTGCCAGCAGTTTCGGACAGTCTAACACAGATACGCAGTATTTT	-	-	TRBV13	TRBJ2-3
CASRGTPNTEAFF	TGTGCCAGCAGAGGCACACCGAACACTGAAGCTTTCTTT	-	-	TRBV5-6	TRBJ1-1
CASSSRERDWTYEQYF	TGTGCCAGCAGCTCCCGAGAGCGGGATTGGACCTACGAGCAGTACTTC	TRBD2	-	TRBV7-2	TRBJ2-7
CASSLATISGSFGSYNEQFF	TGTGCCAGCAGTTTGGCAACGATTAGCGGGAGCTTCGGCTCCTACAATGAGCAGTTCTTC	TRBD2	-	TRBV5-4	TRBJ2-1